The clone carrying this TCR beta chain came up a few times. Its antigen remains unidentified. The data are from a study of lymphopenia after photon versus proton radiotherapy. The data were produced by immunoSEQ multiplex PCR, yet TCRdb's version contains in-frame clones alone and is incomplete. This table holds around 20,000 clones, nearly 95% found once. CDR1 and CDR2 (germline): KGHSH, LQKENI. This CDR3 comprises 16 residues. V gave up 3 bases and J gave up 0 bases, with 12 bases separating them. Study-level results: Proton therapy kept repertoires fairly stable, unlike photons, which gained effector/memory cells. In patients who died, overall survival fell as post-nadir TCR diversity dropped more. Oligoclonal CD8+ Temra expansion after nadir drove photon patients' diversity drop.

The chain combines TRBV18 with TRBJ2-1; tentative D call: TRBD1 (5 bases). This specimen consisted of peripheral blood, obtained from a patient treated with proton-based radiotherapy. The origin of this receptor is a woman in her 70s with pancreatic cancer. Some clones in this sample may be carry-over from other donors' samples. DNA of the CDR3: TGTGCCAGCTCACCGACAGCCGTAAGCTCCTACAATGAGCAGTTCTTC. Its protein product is CASSPTAVSSYNEQFF.